This TCR beta chain was sequenced during a study of GPR56 and killer-like receptors on CD4 memory cells (dated by TCRdb to between 2017 and 2020). Describing the broader study: The study proposed that the stepwise gain of KLRB1, KLRG1, GPR56 and finally KLRF1 marks human CD4+ memory T-cell differentiation and cytokine production potential. The healthy blood donors were described in the study as age-matched to the liver disease patients, whose median age was about 68 years. What the work shows at the level of the full study, not this receptor alone: TCR repertoires overlapped especially between the late populations 4 and 5, and partly population 3. Diversity and similarity analyses were restricted to the 100 most expanded clones per population rather than full repertoires. Low clonal frequency was observed in the marker-negative population, and a progressive increase in clonal frequency, with a corresponding decrease in TCRbeta diversity, was observed along the proposed pathway. The clones that dominated late populations 4 and 5 were also present in early populations 1 and 2, and the authors interpreted this finding as evidence for linear differentiation.

Sequencing was performed on an Illumina HiSeq 2500. The recombined TCRbeta locus was amplified by a previously published PCR protocol to build sequencing libraries. Processing in the source paper ran as follows. Reads whose average quality score was below 30 were removed, and the reads that remained were processed with IMSEQ. Vbeta gene, Jbeta gene and CDR3 amino acid sequence were used to define clonotypes. Repertoire overlap between populations was quantified with the Morisita-Horn index computed on the top 100 expanded clones. Renyi diversity profiles calculated on the top 100 expanded clones were used to evaluate clonal diversity. TCRdb reprocessed the raw reads; every CDR3 protein sequence is a single record, and DNA is not supplied. The V and J calls come from TCRdb's annotation, not from the publication. The sample table holds approximately 3,000 distinct CDR3 sequences. In total, the top ten clones hold about 3.2% of the sample.

Prior to TCRbeta sequencing, five KLR/GPR56-defined CD4+ populations were enriched by fluorescence-activated cell sorting. To test a linear memory differentiation pathway, TCRbeta repertoires were sequenced from five CD4+ T-cell subsets defined by expression of KLRB1, KLRG1, GPR56 and KLRF1. TCR-sequenced cells came from peripheral blood of healthy control individuals, reported as five donors in the TCRbeta analysis figure. Heparinized peripheral blood was collected, and every sample was processed within one hour of retrieval. To isolate peripheral blood mononuclear cells, blood was diluted 1:2 in PBS and put through Biocoll density gradient centrifugation at room temperature. Before flow sorting, freshly isolated PBMCs underwent magnetic sorting with anti-CD4 MicroBeads to enrich CD4+ T cells. A BD FACSAria II was used to sort CD4+ T cells enriched from PBMCs of healthy donors according to marker expression. For surface staining, the researchers used Miltenyi Biotec antibodies: anti-KLRB1 clone 191B8, anti-KLRF1 clone 4A4.D10 and anti-KLRG1 clone REA261.

Its frequency places this clonotype as medium-sized (0.01 to 0.1%); no count is recorded. Which antigen it targets is not known. Reading from cysteine to phenylalanine, the CDR3 counts 17 amino acids. This entry has no DNA. CDR1 and CDR2 were assigned from the germline V gene as SGDLS and YYNGEE. The chain employs TRBV9 and TRBJ2-3. The TCR was taken from a human donor in good health. The sequenced sample consisted of memory CD4+ T cells from blood. The CDR3 protein: CASSVGEAPDNTDTQYF. Reference TRBV9 and TRBJ2-3 genes cover what lies past the CDR3, so the full variable domain is DSGVTQTPKHLITATGQRVTLRCSPRSGDLSVYWYQQSLDQGLQFLIQYYNGEERAKGNILERFSAQQFPDLHSELNLSSLELGDSALYFCASSVGEAPDNTDTQYFGPGTRLTVL.